The 31 T cell receptor beta chains below come from one sample, sequenced in a study of glioma-infiltrating T cells after dendritic cell vaccination. Assay used: immunoSEQ multiplex PCR; TCRdb lists only in-frame clones, some missing. The repertoire holds under 100,000 clones, with over 85% as singletons. Here the sequenced sample was blood, taken before dendritic cell vaccination. These TCRs come from a human donor with glioblastoma.

The V and J genes are TRBV6-1 and TRBJ2-3; 16 nucleotides match TRBD2. V shed 8 bases and J 4 bases; nucleotides not matched to a gene: 0. This CDR3 comprises 14 residues. Germline V gives CDR1 MNHNS, CDR2 SASEGT. The CDR3 DNA reads as TGTGCCAGCGGGACTAGCGGGGGGGCAGATACGCAGTATTTT. It codes for CASGTSGGADTQYF.

The chain uses TRBV11-3 and TRBJ2-1; D remains unclear. The CDR3 is made up of 11 amino acids. Germline loops: CDR1 SGHNT, CDR2 YENEEA. The V gene lost 8 bases and the J gene lost 8 bases, with 10 bases spanning the gap. For the CDR3, the DNA is TGTGCCAGCCAAAAGAGCGATGAGCAGTTCTTC. Translation gives CASQKSDEQFF. Drawing the rest from reference TRBV11-3 and TRBJ2-1, the complete variable domain is EAGVVQSPRYKIIEKKQPVAFWCNPISGHNTLYWYLQNLGQGPELLIRYENEEAVDDSQLPKDRFSAERLKGVDSTLKIQPAELGDSAVYLCASQKSDEQFFGPGTRLTVL.

V gene TRBV9 combines with J gene TRBJ2-2; D might be TRBD2 (5 bases). The germline V gene has CDR1 SGDLS and CDR2 YYNGEE. Between the trimmed V and J ends, which lost 7 bases and 6 bases, there was a span of 16 bases. This CDR3 has 14 residues. The DNA for the CDR3 is TGTGCCAGCGGCCCTAGAGGGCCCGCCGGGGAGCTGTTTTTT. Its translation is CASGPRGPAGELFF.

The CDR3 protein is CASSLPQGGGSIGGYTF. As DNA, the CDR3 is TGTGCCAGCAGCTTGCCTCAGGGAGGGGGGTCTATAGGTGGCTACACCTTC. The chain uses TRBV5-4 and TRBJ1-2, with D possibly being TRBD1 (6 bases). CDR3 length equals 17 residues. The V gene lost 1 base and the J gene lost 7 bases, with 23 bases spanning the gap. Germline V gene lookup returns CDR1 SGHNT and CDR2 YYREEE (reference sequence).

This chain links TRBV6-1 with TRBJ1-2; a possible D gene is TRBD1 (6 bases). Germline V gene sequence: CDR1 MNHNS, CDR2 SASEGT. The V and J ends lost 8 bases and 6 bases respectively, with 16 bases between them. The length of the CDR3 is 13 residues. As DNA, the CDR3 is TGTGCCAGCTCCTACGGACAGAAGGATGGCTACACCTTC. This translates into CASSYGQKDGYTF.

The chain combines TRBV5-1 with TRBJ2-5; 8 bases align to TRBD1. The CDR3 contains 15 residues. Germline CDR1 reads SGHRS; CDR2 reads YFSETQ. Germline trimming cut 4 bases from V and 2 bases from J; bases unmatched to any gene: 7. The CDR3 DNA sequence: TGCGCCAGCAGCCCCGGGACAGGCCTACAAGAGACCCAGTACTTC. Its translation: CASSPGTGLQETQYF.

The V call is TRBV13, the J call TRBJ2-3; TRBD2 matches 7 bases. The CDR3 is made up of 14 amino acids. Germline lookup yields CDR1 PRHDT and CDR2 FYEKMQ (reference sequence). The V gene end was trimmed by 5 bases and the J gene end by 6 bases; junction bases not matched to a gene: 8. CDR3 residues: CASSRTGGGDTQYF. CDR3 in DNA: TGTGCCAGCAGCCGAACGGGGGGTGGGGATACGCAGTATTTT.

As for this clone: The sample holds other DNA sequences that translate to the same CDR3. The chain employs TRBV5-1 and TRBJ2-7; 7 bases fit TRBD2. The germline CDR1 and CDR2 sequences are SGHRS and YFSETQ. This CDR3 is 14 amino acids long. Losses at the gene ends were 0 bases for V and 0 bases for J; bases not matched to a gene: 0. This CDR3 reads CASSLGGGSYEQYF. The CDR3 DNA reads TGCGCCAGCAGCTTGGGGGGGGGCTCCTACGAGCAGTACTTC.

V is TRBV7-9 and J is TRBJ2-5; TRBD1 matches at 7 bases. The CDR3 has 14 residues. Germline V CDR1 and CDR2: SEHNR, FQNEAQ (reference sequence). V gave up 0 bases and J gave up 4 bases; unmatched junction bases: 2. CDR3 nucleotide sequence: TGTGCCAGCAGCTTAGCAGGGGGCCGAGAGACCCAGTACTTC. The encoded protein is CASSLAGGRETQYF.

The rearrangement links TRBV6-5 to TRBJ2-7, with TRBD2 matching over 11 bases. The V segment lost 6 bases and the J segment 4 bases; nucleotides outside the gene matches: 5. This CDR3 spans 14 amino acids. Germline values: CDR1 MNHEY, CDR2 SVGAGI. CDR3 nucleotide sequence: TGTGCCAGCAGCCTAGCGGGGGGCCTTTACGAGCAGTACTTC. It is translated as CASSLAGGLYEQYF.

This sequence joins TRBV5-8 and TRBJ1-4; no definite D call. V gave up 4 bases and J gave up 5 bases, with 9 bases separating them. The CDR3 has 13 residues. Germline CDR1 is SGHTS and CDR2 is YDEGEE. The CDR3 loop reads CASSPDENEKLFF. The CDR3 coding sequence is TGTGCCAGCAGCCCCGATGAGAATGAAAAACTGTTTTTT.

The chain combines TRBV27 with TRBJ2-1, with TRBD1 identical over 11 bases. Trimming removed 4 bases from V and 5 bases from J; junction bases left unmatched: 4. Germline CDR1 reads MNHEY; CDR2 reads SMNVEV (reference sequence). The CDR3 has 15 residues. The CDR3 loop is CASSSGQGVNNEQFF. DNA for the CDR3: TGTGCCAGCAGTTCGGGACAGGGGGTAAACAATGAGCAGTTCTTC.

The V call is TRBV30, the J call TRBJ2-1; unclear D gene. Germline assignment: CDR1 GTSNPN and CDR2 SVGIG (reference sequence). The V and J ends lost 3 bases and 5 bases respectively, with 5 bases between them. The CDR3 runs to 11 residues. The CDR3 bases are TGTGCCTGGAGCCCAGACAATGAGCAGTTCTTC. It yields the protein CAWSPDNEQFF. Filled out from reference TRBV30 and TRBJ2-1, the complete variable domain reads SQTIHQWPATLVQPVGSPLSLECTVEGTSNPNLYWYRQAAGRGLQLLFYSVGIGQISSEVPQNLSASRPQDRQFILSSKKLLLSDSGFYLCAWSPDNEQFFGPGTRLTVL.

This clone has just one count. The CDR3 nucleotides are TGTGCCAGCAGCAGGGGCTTAAACAGGGAACGGAACACTGAAGCTTTCTTT. Encoded protein: CASSRGLNRERNTEAFF. This chain joins TRBV9 and TRBJ1-1; TRBD1 is a possible D gene (6 bases). Germline CDR1 and CDR2: SGDLS and YYNGEE. V was clipped by 4 bases and J by 1 base, with 20 bases between them. The CDR3 extends over 17 amino acids.

The V call is TRBV4-1, the J call TRBJ1-4, with D possibly being TRBD1 (6 bases). Germline V gene lookup returns CDR1 MGHRA and CDR2 YSYEKL. V lost 4 bases and J 5 bases, leaving 11 bases between the germline ends. The CDR3 covers 14 residues. DNA of the CDR3: TGCGCCAGCAGCCTTCGAGACAGGAATGAAAAACTGTTTTTT. Its protein product is CASSLRDRNEKLFF.

This chain joins TRBV6-5 and TRBJ2-2; 11 positions agree with TRBD1. V trimming: 4 bases; J trimming: 7 bases; junction bases outside the gene matches: 2. The CDR3 runs to 14 residues. CDR1 MNHEY and CDR2 SVGAGI come from the germline V gene. In DNA form, the CDR3 reads TGTGCCAGCAGTTCGGACAGGGGGCACGGGGAGCTGTTTTTT. As protein: CASSSDRGHGELFF.

The V gene is TRBV18, the J gene TRBJ2-5, with D possibly matching TRBD1 (5 bases). The DNA end is a closer match to TRBJ2-7, so the J assignment may be wrong. Per the germline V gene, CDR1 is KGHSH and CDR2 is LQKENI. This CDR3 spans 16 amino acids. CDR3 nucleotides: TGTGCCAGCTCACCATACATAGAAGACAGTTACCACGAGCAGTACTTC. Its translation is CASSPYIEDSYHEQYF.

The genes are TRBV28 and TRBJ2-1; TRBD2 aligns across 8 bases. The CDR3 has 15 residues. The V segment lost 6 bases and the J segment 3 bases; nucleotides outside the gene matches: 7. Germline V gives CDR1 MDHEN, CDR2 SYDVKM. CDR3 DNA sequence: TGTGCCAGCAGGACTGGCGGGACTAGCTACAATGAGCAGTTCTTC. It translates to CASRTGGTSYNEQFF.

V is TRBV4-2 and J is TRBJ2-1, with 8 bases fitting TRBD2. The CDR3 is 19 amino acids. Trimming cost V 0 bases and J 1 base; bases outside gene matches: 11. Germline loops: CDR1 LGHNA, CDR2 YNFKEQ. CDR3 DNA: TGTGCCAGCAGCCAAGACACCACTCTTCCGGGAGGGTCCTACAATGAGCAGTTCTTC. Translating gives CASSQDTTLPGGSYNEQFF.

CDR3 in amino acids: CSVERFGGQGLYF. CDR3 sequence (DNA): TGCAGCGTTGAGCGGTTCGGGGGACAGGGTTTGTATTTT. The chain couples TRBV29-1 to TRBJ2-3, with TRBD1 identical over 9 bases. This CDR3 contains 13 residues. V gave up 3 bases and J gave up 14 bases; unmatched junction bases: 12. Germline V gives CDR1 SQVTM, CDR2 ANQGSEA.

V is TRBV7-6 and J is TRBJ2-2, with 9 bases lining up with TRBD1. J gave up 7 bases and V 5 bases, and 14 bases lay outside the gene matches. The CDR3 is made up of 17 amino acids. The V gene's germline CDR1 is SGHVS and CDR2 FNYEAQ. CDR3 sequence (DNA): TGTGCCAGCAGCCCAGAGCCCGGGACAGGGTTTAACGGGGAGCTGTTTTTT. Protein product: CASSPEPGTGFNGELFF.

This rearrangement joins TRBV19 to TRBJ2-6; D may be TRBD2 (6 bases). Trimming removed 5 bases at V and 1 base at J, with 15 bases between. Germline V CDR1 and CDR2: LNHDA, SQIVND (reference sequence). The CDR3 totals 17 residues. The CDR3 spells CASSGGSGGSGANVLTF. CDR3 nucleotide sequence: TGTGCCAGTAGTGGTGGTAGCGGAGGATCTGGGGCCAACGTCCTGACTTTC.

The V call is TRBV6-5, the J call TRBJ2-7, with TRBD2 identical over 14 bases. This CDR3 spans 14 amino acids. Trimming took 7 bases from V and 7 from J; bases not matched to a gene: 6. Germline assignment: CDR1 MNHEY and CDR2 SVGAGI. The CDR3 sequence is CASKETSGRGEQYF. CDR3 DNA sequence: TGTGCCAGCAAGGAGACTAGCGGGAGGGGGGAGCAGTACTTC.

This chain uses TRBV19 with TRBJ2-7, with 7 bases aligning to TRBD1. This CDR3 is 15 amino acids long. Per germline, CDR1 LNHDA and CDR2 SQIVND (reference sequence). V shed 1 base and J 2 bases; nucleotides not matched to a gene: 5. The CDR3 nucleotides are TGTGCCAGTAGTATAGTACGCCAGGGGGCCTACGAGCAGTACTTC. It translates to CASSIVRQGAYEQYF.

The chain couples TRBV9 to TRBJ2-1; maybe TRBD1 (6 bases). The V and J ends lost 3 bases and 5 bases respectively, with 12 bases between them. The CDR3 spans 14 residues. In germline, CDR1 is SGDLS, CDR2 YYNGEE. The CDR3 nucleotides are TGTGCCAGCAGCGGAAAGGACAGTAACAATGAGCAGTTCTTC. Translation: CASSGKDSNNEQFF.

The chain links TRBV9 to TRBJ2-1; 9 bases are shared with TRBD1. CDR3 length: 15 residues. V shed 0 bases, J shed 9 bases, and the junction held 7 bases outside the gene matches. The germline V gene has CDR1 SGDLS and CDR2 YYNGEE. CDR3 DNA: TGTGCCAGCAGCGTAGGACAGGGGGGGATGGTTGAGCAGTTCTTC. The encoded protein is CASSVGQGGMVEQFF.

This chain connects TRBV11-3 to TRBJ2-7; perhaps TRBD2 as D (5 bases). Trimming pared 8 bases from V and 3 bases from J, leaving 14 bases between. This CDR3 spans 13 amino acids. Germline CDR1 reads SGHNT; CDR2 reads YENEEA. CDR3 region: CASRRRENYEQYF. The CDR3 coding sequence is TGTGCCAGCCGAAGACGGGAAAACTACGAGCAGTACTTC.

The CDR3, as DNA: TGTGCCAGCAGCAGTTTCACGGGGTACCAAGAGACCCAGTACTTC. The encoded protein is CASSSFTGYQETQYF. The chain is built from TRBV5-6 and TRBJ2-5, with D perhaps matching TRBD2 (5 bases). This CDR3 contains 15 residues. The germline gives CDR1 SGHDT, CDR2 YYEEEE. Trimming took 4 bases from V and 0 from J, leaving 13 bases between them.

The rearrangement links TRBV10-2 to TRBJ2-1, with a tentative D call TRBD2 (6 bases). The CDR3 has 13 residues. Trimming removed 8 bases at V and 7 bases at J, with 15 bases between. Germline CDR1 WSHSY, CDR2 SAAADI. The CDR3 is CASAPTRSNEQFF. CDR3 DNA: TGCGCCAGCGCACCGACTAGGTCGAATGAGCAGTTCTTC.

The chain links TRBV10-1 to TRBJ1-1; D gene ambiguous. The CDR3 runs to 14 residues. Trimming pared 10 bases from V and 3 bases from J, leaving 18 bases between. The germline V gene has CDR1 WNHNN and CDR2 SYGVQD (reference sequence). In DNA form, the CDR3 reads TGCGCCACCTCACCTCAGCGCGGGGACACTGAAGCTTTCTTT. Protein sequence: CATSPQRGDTEAFF.

The chain recombines TRBV2 with TRBJ2-1, with TRBD2 matching over 12 bases. Trimming cost V 10 bases and J 4 bases; bases outside gene matches: 11. From germline, CDR1 is SNHLY and CDR2 FYNNEI. This CDR3 contains 16 residues. The CDR3 reads CATTDFLAGGYNEQFF. CDR3 in DNA: TGTGCCACTACGGACTTTCTAGCGGGAGGGTACAATGAGCAGTTCTTC.